This TCR beta chain originates from a study of siplizumab effects on memory and regulatory T cells. Study results and caveats: The apparent diversity of naive T cells exceeded that of memory cells, and naive T cells seemed to make a major contribution to the alloresponse.

In this sample, this clone turned up once. Antigen specificity is unknown. Here immunoSEQ multiplex PCR was the method, and the copy in TCRdb shows in-frame clones only, minus some. The profile shows some 100,000 clones, around 93% of them singletons. CDR3 length equals 16 residues. Trimming cost V 5 bases and J 6 bases; bases outside gene matches: 14. CDR1 and CDR2 from the germline V gene are SGHTA and FQGNSA. J is TRBJ2-7 and V is TRBV7-2; 9 bases map to TRBD1. The specimen was non-Treg CD4+ T cells sorted from blood. This sequence originates from a human donor in good health. In DNA, the CDR3 is TGTGCCAGCAGCCGCATCCCGGGACAGGGAGTGGGCGAGCAGTACTTC. It specifies CASSRIPGQGVGEQYF.